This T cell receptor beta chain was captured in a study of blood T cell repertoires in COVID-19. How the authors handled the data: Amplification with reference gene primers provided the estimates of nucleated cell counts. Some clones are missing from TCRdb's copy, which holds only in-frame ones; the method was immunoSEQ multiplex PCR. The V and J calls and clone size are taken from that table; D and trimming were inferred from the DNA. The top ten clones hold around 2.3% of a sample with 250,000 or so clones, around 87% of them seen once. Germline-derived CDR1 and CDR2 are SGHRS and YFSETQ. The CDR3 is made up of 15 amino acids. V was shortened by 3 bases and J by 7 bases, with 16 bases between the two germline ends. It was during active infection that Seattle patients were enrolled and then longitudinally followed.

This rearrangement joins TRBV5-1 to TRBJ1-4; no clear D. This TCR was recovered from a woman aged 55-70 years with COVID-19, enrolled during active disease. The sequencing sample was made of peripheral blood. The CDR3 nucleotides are TGCGCCAGCAGCTCTTCGACAACCTTGTCTGAAAAACTGTTTTTT. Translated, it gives CASSSSTTLSEKLFF.